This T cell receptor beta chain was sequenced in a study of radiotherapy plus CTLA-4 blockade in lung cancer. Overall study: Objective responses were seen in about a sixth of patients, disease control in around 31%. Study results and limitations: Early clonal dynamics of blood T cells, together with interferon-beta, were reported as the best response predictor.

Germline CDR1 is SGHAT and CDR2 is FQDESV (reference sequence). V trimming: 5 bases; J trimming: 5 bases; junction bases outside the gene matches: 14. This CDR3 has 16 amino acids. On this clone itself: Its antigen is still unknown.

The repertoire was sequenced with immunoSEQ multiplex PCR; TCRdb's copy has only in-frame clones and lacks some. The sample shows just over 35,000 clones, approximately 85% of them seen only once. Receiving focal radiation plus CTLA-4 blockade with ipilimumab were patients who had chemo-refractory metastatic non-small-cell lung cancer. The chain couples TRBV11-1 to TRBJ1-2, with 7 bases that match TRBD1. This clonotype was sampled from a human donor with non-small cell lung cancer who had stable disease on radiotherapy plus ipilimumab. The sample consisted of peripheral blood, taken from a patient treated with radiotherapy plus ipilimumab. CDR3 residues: CASSMRTGDSTYGYTF. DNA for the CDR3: TGTGCCAGCAGCATGAGGACAGGTGATAGTACGTATGGCTACACCTTC. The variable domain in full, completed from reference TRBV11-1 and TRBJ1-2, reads EAEVAQSPRYKITEKSQAVAFWCDPISGHATLYWYRQILGQGPELLVQFQDESVVDDSQLPKDRFSAERLKGVDSTLKIQPAELGDSAMYLCASSMRTGDSTYGYTFGSGTRLTVV.